In its sample, the clone carrying this T cell receptor beta chain was seen once. Its target is unknown. The sample belongs to a study of T-cell reconstitution after alpha-beta-depleted transplantation in children. Construction of the TCRbeta library involved unique molecular identifiers. TCRdb reprocessed the PCR reads with MiXCR, giving one entry per CDR3 protein. The sample lists about 980,000 distinct CDR3 sequences; around 30% were seen once. The germline gives CDR1 MNHEY, CDR2 SMNVEV (reference sequence). V was clipped by 8 bases and J by 0 bases, with 11 bases between them. The CDR3 spans 13 residues. Study results and limitations: Surviving thymic progenitors and recipient T cells were the source of high TCRbeta diversity at day 60 in some patients. Several hundred expanded graft clones reportedly gave rise to the alpha-beta T cells present about two months after transplant. A year had passed since transplant, and T-cell counts and diversity by then came mostly from newly produced T cells.

V is TRBV27 and J is TRBJ2-7; the D gene is possibly TRBD2 (5 bases). The clonotype comes from a boy younger than two who had a stem cell transplant for SCID, so the T cells may come from the graft donor. The sequenced sample was PBMCs, mostly from graft donor cells, obtained 360 days after TCRalphabeta/CD19-depleted stem cell transplant. CDR3 sequence (DNA): TGTGCCAGCGCTCGGAGGAGCTCCTACGAGCAGTACTTC. Its protein is CASARRSSYEQYF.